Listed below are T cell receptor beta chains from one sample, sequenced in a study of blood T cell repertoires in COVID-19. Profiled with immunoSEQ multiplex PCR; TCRdb holds only in-frame clones, not every one. Here the sample spans 200,000 to 250,000 clones, almost 85% being singletons. The sequencing input was PBMCs or T cells enriched from blood (not recorded which). The receptors originated from a man aged 40-49 years who had recovered from COVID-19. The CDR3 runs from the conserved cysteine through the conserved F or W. A D gene is named only where the DNA matches it firmly. A clone size is listed for some rows: how often the clone was seen (once, few, many), or a class if it is expanded.

v_call	clone_size	d_call	j_call	cdr3_aa	cdr3_nt
TRBV19	.	.	TRBJ1-1	CASTSSDMLEDFF	TGTGCCAGTACTTCTTCGGACATGTTAGAAGATTTCTTT
TRBV3-1/TRBV3-2	once	.	TRBJ2-1	CASSHLLARPPNEQFF	TGTGCCAGCAGCCACCTCCTAGCTCGCCCGCCCAATGAGCAGTTCTTC
TRBV5-1	.	.	TRBJ1-5	CASSLGGWGPQHF	TGCGCCAGCAGCCTCGGCGGGTGGGGGCCCCAGCATTTT
TRBV30	.	.	TRBJ1-3	CAWSQGISGNTIYF	TGTGCCTGGAGCCAGGGTATCTCTGGAAACACCATATATTTT
TRBV11-2	.	TRBD2	TRBJ2-5	CASSSLGGGGETQYF	TGTGCCAGCAGCTCCCTCGGGGGGGGCGGGGAGACCCAGTACTTC
TRBV6-5	.	TRBD2	TRBJ2-7	CASSSPGTSGIEQYF	TGTGCCAGCAGTTCCCCGGGGACTAGCGGGATTGAGCAGTACTTC
TRBV19	.	.	TRBJ1-5	CASSIQGGYQPQHF	TGTGCCAGTAGTATTCAGGGCGGATACCAGCCCCAGCATTTT
TRBV11-1	.	.	TRBJ1-6	CASPRGRVVNSPLHF	TGTGCCTCCCCCCGGGGAAGGGTAGTTAATTCACCCCTCCACTTT
TRBV5-4	.	TRBD1	TRBJ2-5	CASSRDGQGKRQETQYF	TGTGCCAGCAGCAGGGATGGACAGGGGAAGCGCCAAGAGACCCAGTACTTC
TRBV24-1	.	.	TRBJ1-2	CATSEPRGYGYTF	TGTGCCACCAGTGAACCTAGGGGTTATGGCTACACCTTC
TRBV6-1	.	TRBD2	TRBJ2-7	CASSERLAETYEQYF	TGTGCCAGCAGTGAAAGACTAGCGGAAACCTACGAGCAGTACTTC
TRBV7-9	.	TRBD2	TRBJ2-5	CASSLGPPGGGVQETQYF	TGTGCCAGCAGCTTAGGACCCCCGGGCGGGGGGGTCCAAGAGACCCAGTACTTC
TRBV5-4	.	.	TRBJ2-7	CASSFRSGSGEQYF	TGTGCCAGCAGCTTCCGGTCGGGCTCGGGGGAGCAGTACTTC
TRBV7-9	few	.	TRBJ1-1	CASSPKTGSTEAFF	TGTGCCAGCAGCCCCAAAACAGGGAGCACTGAAGCTTTCTTT